This T cell receptor beta chain was captured in a study of CD8+ T cells in alopecia areata. Described time point: mouse skin 6 weeks after grafting, around onset of hair loss. This clone is deemed medium-sized. Mouse gene names and germline throughout. The read halts 4 residues ahead of the CDR3 end, with the missing end drawn from the germline J gene. Looked up from germline, CDR1 is MNHDT and CDR2 is YYDKIL. The CDR3 loop spans 17 amino acids. Trimming cost V 0 bases and J 2 bases; bases outside gene matches: 5. RNA was isolated and reverse transcribed to cDNA, the sequencing template. Measured with immunoSEQ multiplex PCR; TCRdb has only the in-frame clones, and not every one. Observed in the sample are about 5,800 clones, none of them singletons.

J is TRBJ2-3 and V is TRBV17; TRBD1 matches 10 bases. This clonotype was sampled from a C3H/HeJ mouse with alopecia areata. MHC haplotype of the strain: H2-k. Specimen: skin, collected at week 6. The covered CDR3 bases are TGTGCTAGCAGTAGAGATTGGGGGACAGGGGATGCAGAA. It yields the protein CASSRDWGTGDAE. The full CDR3 protein is CASSRDWGTGDAETLYF. Together with reference TRBV17 and TRBJ2-3, the CDR3 gives the full variable domain: DTTVKQNPRYKLARVGKPVNLICSQTMNHDTMYWYQKKPNQAPKLLLFYYDKILNREADTFEKFQSSRPNNSFCSLYIGSAGLEYSAMYLCASSRDWGTGDAETLYFGSGTRLTVL.